The 16 T cell receptor beta chains below come from one sample, sequenced in a study of T cell responses to AZD1222 COVID-19 vaccine. Assay: immunoSEQ multiplex PCR; the TCRdb copy retains only in-frame clones and omits some. The table includes over 120,000 clones, around 93% detected once. This specimen was peripheral blood, taken 28 days after the second AZD1222 dose. These receptors all stem from an adult who received the AZD1222 COVID-19 vaccine.

The rearrangement joins TRBV5-1 to TRBJ1-2, with D possibly TRBD1 on 6 matching bases. The V gene lost 0 bases and the J gene lost 8 bases, with 17 bases spanning the gap. The CDR3 consists of 15 residues. From germline, CDR1 is SGHRS and CDR2 YFSETQ. The CDR3 sequence: CASSLEGDRQGGYTF. In DNA, the CDR3 is TGCGCCAGCAGCTTGGAGGGCGACAGGCAGGGGGGCTACACCTTC.

The genes are TRBV19 and TRBJ2-2; 7 bases fit TRBD1. V lost 10 bases, J lost 3 bases, and 8 bases stayed unmatched. The CDR3 has 14 residues. The V gene's germline CDR1 is LNHDA and CDR2 SQIVND (reference sequence). The chain's CDR3 is CATERGQDTGELFF. CDR3 bases: TGTGCCACCGAAAGGGGGCAGGACACCGGGGAGCTGTTTTTT.

The V and J genes are TRBV9 and TRBJ2-5; TRBD1 matches at 9 bases. CDR1 is SGDLS and CDR2 is YYNGEE in the germline V gene. The CDR3 sequence is 15 residues long. Trimming took 3 bases from V and 4 from J; bases not matched to a gene: 7. CDR3 sequence reads: CASSARTGEGETQYF. CDR3 sequence (DNA): TGTGCCAGCAGCGCTAGGACAGGGGAAGGAGAGACCCAGTACTTC. Filled out from reference TRBV9 and TRBJ2-5, the complete variable domain reads DSGVTQTPKHLITATGQRVTLRCSPRSGDLSVYWYQQSLDQGLQFLIQYYNGEERAKGNILERFSAQQFPDLHSELNLSSLELGDSALYFCASSARTGEGETQYFGPGTRLLVL.

The chain links TRBV18 to TRBJ2-2; 8 bases align to TRBD1. Germline values: CDR1 KGHSH, CDR2 LQKENI. The V gene end was trimmed by 2 bases and the J gene end by 0 bases; junction bases not matched to a gene: 5. The CDR3 totals 17 residues. The CDR3 protein is CASSPRRTGTNTGELFF. CDR3 nucleotide sequence: TGTGCCAGCTCACCAAGGAGGACAGGGACGAACACCGGGGAGCTGTTTTTT.

This sequence joins TRBV10-3 and TRBJ1-5; D uncertain. The germline V gene encodes CDR1 ENHRY and CDR2 SYGVKD. This CDR3 is 14 amino acids long. With 0 bases removed from V and 3 bases from J, the gap between germline ends came to 6 bases. The CDR3 spells CAISESRDNQPQHF. The CDR3 nucleotides read TGTGCCATCAGTGAGTCGCGGGACAATCAGCCCCAGCATTTT.

The gene calls are TRBV20-1 and TRBJ2-7, with a tentative D call TRBD2 (5 bases). V lost 3 bases and J lost 4, with 10 bases in between. Looked up from germline, CDR1 is DFQATT and CDR2 is SNEGSKA (reference sequence). This CDR3 is 12 amino acids long. CDR3 region: CSASSARYEQYF. CDR3 sequence (DNA): TGCAGTGCTAGTAGCGCAAGATACGAGCAGTACTTC.

The chain carries TRBV28 and TRBJ1-2; 9 bases fit TRBD1. Germline V gene data show CDR1 as MDHEN and CDR2 as SYDVKM. The CDR3 runs to 13 residues. Trimming cost V 9 bases and J 3 bases; bases outside gene matches: 5. DNA for the CDR3: TGTGCCAGTACAGGGGGCGCTGACTATGGCTACACCTTC. Translation: CASTGGADYGYTF.

The rearrangement joins TRBV18 to TRBJ2-1; the D gene is possibly TRBD2 (5 bases). This CDR3 is 15 amino acids long. Germline values: CDR1 KGHSH, CDR2 LQKENI. V was cut by 0 bases and J by 9 bases, with 15 bases left in between. CDR3 sequence: CASSPPARAWGEQFF. The CDR3 nucleotides are TGTGCCAGCTCACCACCCGCGAGGGCCTGGGGTGAGCAGTTCTTC.

The chain has TRBV9 and TRBJ2-5, with TRBD2 identical over 8 bases. Germline lookup yields CDR1 SGDLS and CDR2 YYNGEE. With V trimmed by 4 bases and J by 3 bases, 5 bases remained unmatched. CDR3 length: 14 residues. The CDR3 protein is CASSHSGGKETQYF. CDR3 nucleotides: TGTGCCAGCAGCCACTCGGGGGGGAAAGAGACCCAGTACTTC.

The chain has TRBV28 and TRBJ2-7, with TRBD2 matching 10 bases. The CDR3 spans 13 residues. Germline CDR1 is MDHEN and CDR2 is SYDVKM. The ends lost 6 bases at V and 2 bases at J; junction bases unmatched: 1. CDR3 sequence reads: CASRLAGTYEQYF. CDR3 in DNA: TGTGCCAGCAGACTAGCGGGAACCTACGAGCAGTACTTC.

This chain joins TRBV24-1 and TRBJ1-5; D ambiguous. Germline V gene sequence: CDR1 KGHDR, CDR2 SFDVKD. The V and J ends lost 7 bases and 6 bases respectively, with 6 bases between them. The CDR3 spans 11 residues. CDR3 in amino acids: CATRVGQPQHF. As DNA, the CDR3 is TGTGCCACCAGGGTAGGTCAGCCCCAGCATTTT.

About this clone: The same CDR3 also results from other DNA sequences found in this sample. The rearrangement uses TRBV5-1 and TRBJ2-5; D unclear. Germline values: CDR1 SGHRS, CDR2 YFSETQ. There are 14 residues in the CDR3. With 0 bases removed from V and 2 bases from J, the gap between germline ends came to 8 bases. CDR3: CASSLGRGQETQYF. CDR3 nucleotides: TGCGCCAGCAGCTTGGGACGAGGTCAAGAGACCCAGTACTTC.

The chain is built from TRBV28 and TRBJ2-3, with unresolved D. V lost 8 bases and J 1 base, leaving 10 bases between the germline ends. The CDR3 is 13 residues long. Germline assignment: CDR1 MDHEN and CDR2 SYDVKM. The CDR3 bases are TGTGCCAGCTCTTTTCGGGGCACAGATACGCAGTATTTT. It translates to CASSFRGTDTQYF.

This chain uses TRBV9 with TRBJ1-1; a possible D gene is TRBD1 (6 bases). The ends were cut back, 0 bases at V and 0 bases at J, with 12 bases in the middle. Germline-derived CDR1 and CDR2 are SGDLS and YYNGEE. The CDR3 totals 16 residues. CDR3 amino acids: CASSVGWGPMNTEAFF. CDR3 nucleotides: TGTGCCAGCAGCGTAGGTTGGGGGCCAATGAACACTGAAGCTTTCTTT.

The chain combines TRBV2 with TRBJ1-1; 10 positions agree with TRBD1. This CDR3 has 13 residues. From germline, CDR1 is SNHLY and CDR2 FYNNEI. With 6 bases clipped from V and 4 bases from J, the junction kept 2 bases outside the gene matches. This CDR3 reads CASSGTGATEAFF. The DNA for the CDR3 is TGTGCCAGCAGCGGGACAGGGGCCACTGAAGCTTTCTTT.

V and J are TRBV2 and TRBJ1-4; D gene uncertain. Trimming took off 8 bases at V and 0 bases at J, with 13 bases between the two ends. The CDR3 has 15 residues. Per the germline V gene, CDR1 is SNHLY and CDR2 is FYNNEI. The CDR3 region is CASCPDWSTNEKLFF. In nucleotides, the CDR3 is TGTGCCAGCTGCCCTGACTGGTCAACTAATGAAAAACTGTTTTTT.